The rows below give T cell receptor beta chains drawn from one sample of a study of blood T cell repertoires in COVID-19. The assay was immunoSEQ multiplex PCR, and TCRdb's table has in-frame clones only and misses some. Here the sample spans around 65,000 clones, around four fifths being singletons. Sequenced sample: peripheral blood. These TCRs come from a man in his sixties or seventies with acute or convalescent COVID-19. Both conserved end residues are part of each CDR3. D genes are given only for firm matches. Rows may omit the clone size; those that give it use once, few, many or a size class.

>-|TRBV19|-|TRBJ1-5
TGTGCCAGTAGTACAGGGAATAGCAATCAGCCCCAGCATTTT
CASSTGNSNQPQHF
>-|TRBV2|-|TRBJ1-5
TGTGCCAGCAACAGCAGGGGACGCAATCAGCCCCAGCATTTT
CASNSRGRNQPQHF
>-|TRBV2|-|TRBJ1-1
TGTGCCAGCAGTGATGGTACGGGGAACACTGAAGCTTTCTTT
CASSDGTGNTEAFF
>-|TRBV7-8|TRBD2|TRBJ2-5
TGTGCCAGCAGCTCAAAACTAGCGGGGGGGCAAGAGACCCAGTACTTC
CASSSKLAGGQETQYF
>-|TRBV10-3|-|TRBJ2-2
TGTGCCATCAGTGAGGGGCCGAACACCGGGGAGCTGTTTTTT
CAISEGPNTGELFF
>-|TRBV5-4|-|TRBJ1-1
TGTGCCAGCAGCGGAGGGGCGTATGGCGACACTGAAGCTTTCTTT
CASSGGAYGDTEAFF
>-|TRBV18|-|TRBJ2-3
TGTGCCAGCTCACCACCCCCAGCGGGCACAGATACGCAGTATTTT
CASSPPPAGTDTQYF
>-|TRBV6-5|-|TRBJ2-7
TGTGCCAGCAGGCGGGGTACTTCCTACGAGCAGTACTTC
CASRRGTSYEQYF
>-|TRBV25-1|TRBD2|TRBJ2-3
TGTGCCAGCAGTGACAGCGGGGGGGCAACAGATACGCAGTATTTT
CASSDSGGATDTQYF
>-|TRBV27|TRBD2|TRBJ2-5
TGTGCCAGCAGGTCATCTCTAGCGGGGGAAGAGACCCAGTACTTC
CASRSSLAGEETQYF
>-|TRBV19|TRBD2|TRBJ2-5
TGTGCCAGTAGTAGGGGACTAGCGGGGGTAGGCAAGACCCAGTACTTC
CASSRGLAGVGKTQYF
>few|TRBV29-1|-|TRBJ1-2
TGCAGCGTTCATACAGGCTATGGCTACACCTTC
CSVHTGYGYTF
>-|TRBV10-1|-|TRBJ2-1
TGCGCCAGCAGTGATAAGGGGGAGCAGTTCTTC
CASSDKGEQFF
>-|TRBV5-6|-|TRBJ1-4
TGTGCCAGCAGCTTACAGGGTCCGTACTTGGAAAAACTGTTTTTT
CASSLQGPYLEKLFF
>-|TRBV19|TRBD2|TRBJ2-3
TGTGCCAGTAGTCGGGGACCTAGCGGGGGGGCGCCGAATACGCAGTATTTT
CASSRGPSGGAPNTQYF
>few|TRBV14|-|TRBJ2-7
TGTGCCAGCAGCCAAGAATCGGGACTCTTTTACGAGCAGTACTTC
CASSQESGLFYEQYF
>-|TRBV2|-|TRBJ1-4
TGTGCCAGCGGCGACAGGCGGTACAATGAAAAACTGTTTTTT
CASGDRRYNEKLFF
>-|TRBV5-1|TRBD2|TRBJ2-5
TGCGCCAGCAGCCCACGAACTGACATCGGACTAGCGGGGGGTTTTGCGCGAGAGACCCAGTACTTC
CASSPRTDIGLAGGFARETQYF
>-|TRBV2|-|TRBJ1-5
TGTGCCAGCAGTGACTTGGGTGCCGAAGCGGGGCCCCAGCATTTT
CASSDLGAEAGPQHF
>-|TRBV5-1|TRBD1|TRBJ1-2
TGCGCCAGCAGCTTGGGAGCGGGACAGGGAATCGGGTATGGCTACACCTTC
CASSLGAGQGIGYGYTF
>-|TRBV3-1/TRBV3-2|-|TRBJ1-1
TGTGCCAGCAGCCAAGAGGGAGGGCCGGGCACTGAAGCTTTCTTT
CASSQEGGPGTEAFF
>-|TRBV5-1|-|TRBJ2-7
TGCGCCAGCAGCTTGGGCGGGAACTCCTACGAGCAGTACTTC
CASSLGGNSYEQYF
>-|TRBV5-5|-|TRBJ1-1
TGTGCCAGCAGCCCCCACGCAGGGTCGAACACTGAAGCTTTCTTT
CASSPHAGSNTEAFF
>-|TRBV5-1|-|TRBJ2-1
TGCGCCAGCAGCTTGGAGGCAGGGACCTACAATGAGCAGTTCTTC
CASSLEAGTYNEQFF
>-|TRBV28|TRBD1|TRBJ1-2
TGTGCCAGCAGTCCATGGGACAGGGAGAACTATGGCTACACCTTC
CASSPWDRENYGYTF
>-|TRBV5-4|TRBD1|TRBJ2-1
TGTGCCAGCAGCCTCGGACAGGGGTCCTACAATGAGCAGTTCTTC
CASSLGQGSYNEQFF
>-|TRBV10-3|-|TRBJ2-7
TGTGCCATCAGTGAGGGTACGGCCAGGGCCTACGAGCAGTACTTC
CAISEGTARAYEQYF
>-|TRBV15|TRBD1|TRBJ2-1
TGTGCCACCAGCAAGACAGGGGCGGATGAGCAGTTCTTC
CATSKTGADEQFF
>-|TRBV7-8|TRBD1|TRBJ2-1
TGTGCCAGCAACCTGCTGACAGGGAAGCTTAATGAGCAGTTCTTC
CASNLLTGKLNEQFF
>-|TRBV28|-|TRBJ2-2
TGTGCCTCCGGGACTTTTACCGGGGAGCTGTTTTTT
CASGTFTGELFF
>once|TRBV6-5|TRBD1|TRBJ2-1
TGTGCCAGCAGTCATGGACAGGGTGGTGAGCAGTTCTTC
CASSHGQGGEQFF
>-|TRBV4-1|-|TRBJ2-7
TGCGCCAGCAGCCGCACACCGTCCTACGAGCAGTACTTC
CASSRTPSYEQYF
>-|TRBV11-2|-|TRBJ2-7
TGTGCCAGCAGCTTAGATCCAGACGAGCAGTACTTC
CASSLDPDEQYF
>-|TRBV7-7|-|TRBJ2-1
TGTGCTAGCAGCTTACAGCCGGGGTCCTCCTACAATGAGCAGTTCTTC
CASSLQPGSSYNEQFF
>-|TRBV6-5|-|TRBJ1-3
TGTGCCAGTAGCTTCTCTGGAAACACCATATATTTT
CASSFSGNTIYF
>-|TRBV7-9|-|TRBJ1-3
TGTGCCAGCAGCCCACGCGGGGGATCCTCTGGAAACACCATATATTTT
CASSPRGGSSGNTIYF
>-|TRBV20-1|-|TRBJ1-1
TGCAGTGCTAGTCGGGGGGAAGCTTTCTTT
CSASRGEAFF
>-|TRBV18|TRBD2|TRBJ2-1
TGTGCCAGCTCATCGACTAGCGGGGGGGCTGGTGAGCAGTTCTTC
CASSSTSGGAGEQFF
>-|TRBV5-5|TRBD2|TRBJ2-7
TGTGCCAGCAGCTTGGCCTTGCGGGGGGTTTCCTACGAGCAGTACTTC
CASSLALRGVSYEQYF
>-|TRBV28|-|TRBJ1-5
TGTGCCAGCAGTCACGGACAGATTAGCAATCAGCCCCAGCATTTT
CASSHGQISNQPQHF
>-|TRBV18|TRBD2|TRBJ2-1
TGTGCCAGCAGACTAGCGGGGGGGGTCTCCTACAATGAGCAGTTCTTC
CASRLAGGVSYNEQFF
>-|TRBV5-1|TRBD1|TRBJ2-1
TGCGCCAGCAGCCCCGGGACAGGGGCCTGGAACTCCTACAATGAGCAGTTCTTC
CASSPGTGAWNSYNEQFF
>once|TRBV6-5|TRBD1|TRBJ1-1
TGTGCCAGCAGTCAGGACAGGGACACTGAAGCTTTCTTT
CASSQDRDTEAFF
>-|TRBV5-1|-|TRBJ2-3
TGCGCCAGCAGCTTGGAACAAAACACAGATACGCAGTATTTT
CASSLEQNTDTQYF
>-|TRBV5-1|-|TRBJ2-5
TGCGCCAGCAGCCGTCTAGGGGCGGAGGAGACCCAGTACTTC
CASSRLGAEETQYF
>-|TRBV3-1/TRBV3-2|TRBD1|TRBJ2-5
TGTGCCAGCAGCCAACCGGGACAGGGACCCGAGACCCAGTACTTC
CASSQPGQGPETQYF
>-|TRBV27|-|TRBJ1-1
TGTGCCAGCAGTTTATCGATTTATAAGGGGGTGAACACTGAAGCTTTCTTT
CASSLSIYKGVNTEAFF
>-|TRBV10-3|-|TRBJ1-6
TGTGCCATCAGTGATAGTGAGGGCTATAATTCACCCCTCCACTTT
CAISDSEGYNSPLHF
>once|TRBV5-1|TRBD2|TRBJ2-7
TGCGCCAGCAGCATCGGACTAGCGGTACCCTACGAGCAGTACTTC
CASSIGLAVPYEQYF
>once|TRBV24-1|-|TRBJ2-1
TGTGCCACGCAGGCCGCGGGGAATGAGCAGTTCTTC
CATQAAGNEQFF
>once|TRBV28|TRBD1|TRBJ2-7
TGTGCCAGCAGTCTTCCGGGACAGTTCTCCTACGAGCAGTACTTC
CASSLPGQFSYEQYF
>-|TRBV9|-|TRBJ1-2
TGTGCCAGCAGCGCCAGGGTCGGCTATGGCTACACCTTC
CASSARVGYGYTF
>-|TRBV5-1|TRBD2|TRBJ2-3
TGCGCCAGCAGCTTCTCCCCAGGACTAGCGGGGGGTTCCTTCGGGGATACGCAGTATTTT
CASSFSPGLAGGSFGDTQYF
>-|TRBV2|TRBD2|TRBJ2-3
TGTGCCAGCAGTGAAACCGCTAGCGGAAACCCTAGCACAGATACGCAGTATTTT
CASSETASGNPSTDTQYF
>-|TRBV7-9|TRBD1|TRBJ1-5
TGTGCCAGCAGCTTAGGGACAGGGGCCGTAAGCAATCAGCCCCAGCATTTT
CASSLGTGAVSNQPQHF